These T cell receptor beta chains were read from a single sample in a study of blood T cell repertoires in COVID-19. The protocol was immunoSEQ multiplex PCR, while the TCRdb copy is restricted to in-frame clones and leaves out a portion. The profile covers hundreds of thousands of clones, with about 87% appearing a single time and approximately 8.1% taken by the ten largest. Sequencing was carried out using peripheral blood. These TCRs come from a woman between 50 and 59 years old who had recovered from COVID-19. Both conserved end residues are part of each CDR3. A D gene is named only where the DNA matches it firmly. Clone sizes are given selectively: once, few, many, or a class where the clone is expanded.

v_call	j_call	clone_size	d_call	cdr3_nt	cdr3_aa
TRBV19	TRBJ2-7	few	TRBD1	TGTGCCAGTAGTATTGACAGGGGACCATCCTACGAGCAGTACTTC	CASSIDRGPSYEQYF
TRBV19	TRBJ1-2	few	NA	TGTGCCAGTAGTAACGGTCTCGCCAGCTACACCTTC	CASSNGLASYTF
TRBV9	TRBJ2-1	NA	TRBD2	TGTGCCAGCAGCAGGACTAGCGGTGAGCAGTTCTTC	CASSRTSGEQFF
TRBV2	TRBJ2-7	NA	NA	TGTGCCAGCAGTGACCCGGGAGCATTAACCTACGAGCAGTACTTC	CASSDPGALTYEQYF
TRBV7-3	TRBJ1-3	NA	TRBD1	TGTGCCAGCAGCCCTCAGGGGGAAGGAAACACCATATATTTT	CASSPQGEGNTIYF
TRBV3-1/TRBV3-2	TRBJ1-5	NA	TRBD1	TGTGCCAGCAGCTCATCGGGACAGGGTTTACAGCCCCAGCATTTT	CASSSSGQGLQPQHF
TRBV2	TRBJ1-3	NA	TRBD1	TGTGCCAGCAGTGGTTGGGACAGTGGAAACACCATATATTTT	CASSGWDSGNTIYF
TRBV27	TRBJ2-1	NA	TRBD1	TGTGCCAGCAGCCTTACCGGGACAGCATCCAATGAGCAGTTCTTC	CASSLTGTASNEQFF
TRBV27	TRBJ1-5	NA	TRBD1	TGTGCCAGCAGAGGGACAGTCAATCAGCCCCAGCATTTT	CASRGTVNQPQHF
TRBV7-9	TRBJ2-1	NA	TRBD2	TGTGCCAGCAGCTTAGGTGCCCCTAGCGGCCGGAGGCAGTTCTTC	CASSLGAPSGRRQFF
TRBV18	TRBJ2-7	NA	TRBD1	TGTGCCAGCTCACCGAATACGGGACAGGGTGGCGAGCAGTACTTC	CASSPNTGQGGEQYF
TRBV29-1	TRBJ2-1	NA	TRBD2	TGCAGCCCCAGCTGGACTAGCGGGGGAAGCTCCTACAATGAGCAGTTCTTC	CSPSWTSGGSSYNEQFF
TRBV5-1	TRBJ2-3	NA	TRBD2	TGCGCCAGCAGCCTAAAGACTAGCGGGACTGTGAAAACGCAGTATTTT	CASSLKTSGTVKTQYF
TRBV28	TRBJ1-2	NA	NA	TGTGCCAGCATTGAGCGGGCCCACTATGGCTACACCTTC	CASIERAHYGYTF
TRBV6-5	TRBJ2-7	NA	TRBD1	TGTGCCAGCGGAAGGGACAGCACATACGAGCAGTACTTC	CASGRDSTYEQYF
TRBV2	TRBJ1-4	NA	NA	TGTGCCAGCAGTGATTTTCAGGGGGAAAAACTGTTTTTT	CASSDFQGEKLFF
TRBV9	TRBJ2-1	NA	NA	TGTGCCAGCAGCCCCGTTGTGGGAGCCGTAAATGAGCAGTTCTTC	CASSPVVGAVNEQFF
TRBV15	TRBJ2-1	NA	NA	TGTGCCACCAGCAGAGGGACAGTTGAGCAGTTCTTC	CATSRGTVEQFF
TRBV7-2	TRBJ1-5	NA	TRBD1	TGTGCCAGCAGCTTCGGGACAGGCGGTCAGCCCCAGCATTTT	CASSFGTGGQPQHF
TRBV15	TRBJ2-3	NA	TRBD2	TGTGCCACCAGCAGACGTAGCGGGAGTTTCGCAGATACGCAGTATTTT	CATSRRSGSFADTQYF
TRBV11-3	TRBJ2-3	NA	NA	TGTGCCAGCAGCTTGGGCACTAGCAGTCCTAGCACAGATACGCAGTATTTT	CASSLGTSSPSTDTQYF
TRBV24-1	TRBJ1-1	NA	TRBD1	TGTGCCACCAGTGATCAAGGGGGCTCTGAAGCTTTCTTT	CATSDQGGSEAFF
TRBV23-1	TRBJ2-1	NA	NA	TGCGCCAGCAGCCATCAACAGGAAGGGTCAAATGAGCAGTTCTTC	CASSHQQEGSNEQFF
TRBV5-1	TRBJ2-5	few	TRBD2	TGCGCCAGCAGCTTGGCATTGGCGGGAGGCCCCCAAGAGACCCAGTACTTC	CASSLALAGGPQETQYF
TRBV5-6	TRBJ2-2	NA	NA	TGTGCCAGCAGCTTAGGTCGGCGGGTCACCGGGGAGCTGTTTTTT	CASSLGRRVTGELFF
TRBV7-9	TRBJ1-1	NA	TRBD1	TGTGCCAGCAGCCCAGCCGACAGGGCAGGGACTGAAGCTTTCTTT	CASSPADRAGTEAFF
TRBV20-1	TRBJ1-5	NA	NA	TGCAGTGCTAGTCACTCAGGGGATCAGCCCCAGCATTTT	CSASHSGDQPQHF
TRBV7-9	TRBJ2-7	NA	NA	TGTGCCAGCAGCTTAGACGAACAGGGTCTATACGAGCAGTACTTC	CASSLDEQGLYEQYF
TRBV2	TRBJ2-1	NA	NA	TGTGCCAGCAGTGAGGGTTTCGGGGGTAAATACAATGAGCAGTTCTTC	CASSEGFGGKYNEQFF